This entry lists 17 T cell receptor beta chains sequenced from one sample in a study of OX40 agonist ivuxolimab in advanced cancers. Assay: immunoSEQ multiplex PCR; the TCRdb copy retains only in-frame clones and omits some. Of about 84,000 clones in the sample, roughly nine tenths were seen once. The sequenced sample was CD4+ or CD8+ T cells sorted from blood, obtained in a trial of the OX40 agonist ivuxolimab. All receptors come from an adult with an advanced solid tumor such as melanoma, head and neck, liver or kidney cancer.

The V call is TRBV4-1, the J call TRBJ1-5, with 10 bases lining up with TRBD1. The germline CDR1 and CDR2 sequences are MGHRA and YSYEKL. V lost 5 bases and J lost 4; bases outside the gene matches: 14. CDR3 length: 18 amino acids. The CDR3 nucleotides are TGCGCCAGCAGCGGGGACAGGGGAGGCCCGACCCTAAATCAGCCCCAGCATTTT. Translating it yields CASSGDRGGPTLNQPQHF.

The rearrangement links TRBV15 to TRBJ2-2, with D tentatively TRBD1 or TRBD2 (5 bases each). Deletions cut 1 base from V and 7 bases from J, with 16 bases between. From germline, CDR1 is LNHNV and CDR2 YYDKDF (reference sequence). This CDR3 has 16 residues. CDR3 sequence (DNA): TGTGCCACCAGCAGAGTCCGGGACCAGAGGTTCGGGGAGCTGTTTTTT. It translates to CATSRVRDQRFGELFF.

The chain uses TRBV7-8 and TRBJ1-4; D remains ambiguous. Germline CDR1 and CDR2: SGHVS and FQNEAQ. V was cut by 2 bases and J by 8 bases, with 18 bases left in between. The length of the CDR3 is 16 residues. This CDR3 is CASSLRPGPTEEKLFF. For the CDR3, the DNA is TGTGCCAGCAGCTTACGTCCGGGCCCTACGGAGGAAAAACTGTTTTTT.

The chain has TRBV5-1 and TRBJ1-6; TRBD1 agrees at 7 bases. The CDR3 consists of 14 residues. V shed 2 bases, J shed 13 bases, and the junction held 9 bases outside the gene matches. Germline V CDR1 and CDR2: SGHRS, YFSETQ. The CDR3 is CASSLTGEARPLHF. The CDR3 DNA is TGCGCCAGCAGCTTAACAGGGGAAGCGCGGCCCCTCCACTTT.

This sequence joins TRBV19 and TRBJ2-2, with D uncertain. The CDR3 covers 14 residues. The V gene's germline CDR1 is LNHDA and CDR2 SQIVND (reference sequence). Trimming stripped 5 bases from V and 0 bases from J, with 7 bases between. Written as DNA, the CDR3 is TGTGCCAGTAGTTTCGAGTCGAACACCGGGGAGCTGTTTTTT. Protein product: CASSFESNTGELFF.

The chain uses TRBV29-1 and TRBJ2-5; D unresolved. Germline V gene lookup returns CDR1 SQVTM and CDR2 ANQGSEA. This CDR3 has 12 amino acids. V was shortened by 0 bases and J by 2 bases, with 4 bases between the two germline ends. CDR3 bases: TGCAGCGTTGAAGAAGGTCAAGAGACCCAGTACTTC. Protein: CSVEEGQETQYF. The variable domain in full, with the rest retrieved from reference TRBV29-1 and TRBJ2-5, is SAVISQKPSRDICQRGTSLTIQCQVDSQVTMMFWYRQQPGQSLTLIATANQGSEATYESGFVIDKFPISRPNLTFSTLTVSNMSPEDSSIYLCSVEEGQETQYFGPGTRLLVL.

J is TRBJ2-1 and V is TRBV19, with 9 bases matching TRBD2. With 3 bases clipped from V and 4 bases from J, the junction kept 13 bases outside the gene matches. Germline V gene sequence: CDR1 LNHDA, CDR2 SQIVND (reference sequence). There are 18 residues in the CDR3. The CDR3 loop reads CASSIPPPGLAIYNEQFF. The CDR3 DNA is TGTGCCAGTAGTATCCCACCCCCGGGACTAGCAATTTACAATGAGCAGTTCTTC.

As concerns this clone: Germline and junction disagree at one end, which may indicate a read error. Other DNA sequences in this sample translate to the same CDR3. The rearrangement links TRBV5-1 to TRBJ1-5, with unresolved D. The CDR3 is 13 amino acids. From germline, CDR1 is SGHRS and CDR2 YFSETQ. The CDR3 loop reads CASSLDSNQPQHF. Here the CDR3 DNA reads TGCGCCAGCAGCTTGGACAGTAATCAGCCTCAGCATTTT.

The chain has TRBV14 and TRBJ1-6; no reliable D call. Trimming took off 1 base at V and 6 bases at J, with 7 bases between the two ends. Germline CDR1 and CDR2: SGHDN and FVKESK. This CDR3 has 14 residues. CDR3 sequence (DNA): TGTGCCAGCAGCCAAGTGGCATTTAATTCACCCCTCCACTTT. Translated, it gives CASSQVAFNSPLHF.

V is TRBV7-9 and J is TRBJ2-7; tentative D call: TRBD2 (6 bases). The V gene lost 5 bases and the J gene lost 5 bases, with 19 bases spanning the gap. This CDR3 has 15 amino acids. Germline CDR1 and CDR2: SEHNR and FQNEAQ (reference sequence). The DNA of the CDR3 is TGTGCCAGCAGCCAAACGGGAGTAGGTTGGCACGAGCAGTACTTC. Encoded protein: CASSQTGVGWHEQYF.

The CDR3 DNA reads TGTGCCAGCAGCCAAGGGGGGGCGCGGGGCCACGAGCAGTACTTC. Protein product: CASSQGGARGHEQYF. This chain joins TRBV14 and TRBJ2-7; TRBD1 or TRBD2 may be the D gene (6 bases each). Germline loops: CDR1 SGHDN, CDR2 FVKESK. This CDR3 is built from 15 residues. V shed 1 base and J shed 5 bases, with 15 bases lying between them.

The chain is built from TRBV29-1 and TRBJ2-1; D tentatively reads TRBD1 or TRBD2 (5 bases each). Germline CDR1 is SQVTM and CDR2 is ANQGSEA. The CDR3 is 13 amino acids. The ends were cut back, 4 bases at V and 7 bases at J, with 14 bases in the middle. The DNA for the CDR3 is TGCAGCGTTGCCTCCGGGGCTCGGAATGAGCAGTTCTTC. Translation: CSVASGARNEQFF.

This clone was picked up one time. The V gene is TRBV7-9, the J gene TRBJ1-6, with D perhaps TRBD1 (5 bases). CDR1 and CDR2 from the germline V gene are SEHNR and FQNEAQ (reference sequence). V was pared by 1 base and J by 11 bases, with 9 bases between. CDR3 length: 13 amino acids. This chain's CDR3 is CASSLGGIAPLHF. The CDR3 DNA follows: TGTGCCAGCAGCTTAGGGGGGATTGCACCCCTCCACTTT.

This rearrangement joins TRBV6-1 to TRBJ2-1; 7 bases align to TRBD2. With 1 base clipped from V and 5 bases from J, the junction kept 11 bases outside the gene matches. CDR1 is MNHNS, CDR2 SASEGT, per germline. The CDR3 consists of 17 residues. The CDR3 DNA reads TGTGCCAGCAGTGAAGTTTGGGTCGGGGGGATTAACAATGAGCAGTTCTTC. Encoded protein: CASSEVWVGGINNEQFF.

The chain joins TRBV5-8 to TRBJ1-1; tentatively, D is TRBD1 (5 bases). The germline V gene encodes CDR1 SGHTS and CDR2 YDEGEE. V lost 4 bases, J lost 10 bases, and 14 bases lay in between. The CDR3 contains 12 residues. CDR3 sequence: CASSLETGGAFF. DNA of the CDR3: TGTGCCAGCAGCCTAGAGACTGGGGGAGCTTTCTTT.

The chain employs TRBV29-1 and TRBJ2-5, with 7 bases fitting TRBD1. This CDR3 comprises 12 residues. The junction had 7 bases not matched to a gene; V was cut back by 7 bases and J by 5 bases. Germline CDR1 SQVTM, CDR2 ANQGSEA. CDR3 protein: CSAQGPGETQYF. For the CDR3, the DNA is TGCAGCGCACAGGGGCCGGGGGAGACCCAGTACTTC.

This clone has just a few counts. V is TRBV7-7 and J is TRBJ2-2; the D is unclear. The CDR3 has 14 amino acids. Germline CDR1 and CDR2: SSHAT and FNYEAQ (reference sequence). V dropped 2 bases and J dropped 5 bases, with 9 bases sitting between them. CDR3 DNA sequence: TGTGCCAGCAGCTTAATCGATTCTACCGGGGAGCTGTTTTTT. As protein: CASSLIDSTGELFF. The full variable domain, in which reference TRBV7-7 and TRBJ2-2 provide the parts outside the CDR3, is GAGVSQSPRYKVTKRGQDVTLRCDPISSHATLYWYQQALGQGPEFLTYFNYEAQPDKSGLPSDRFSAERPEGSISTLTIQRTEQRDSAMYRCASSLIDSTGELFFGEGSRLTVL.